The table lists the clone carrying this T cell receptor (beta chain) with a count of one. The antigen remains unidentified. These data come from a study of vaccination effects on CD4 cells after COVID-19. Before sequencing took place, the ViraFEST assay used viral peptide pools to expand antigen-specific CD4+ T cells. Subsequent to a culture period of 10 days, CD4+ T cells were isolated. According to the study, vaccine recipients showed no prior SARS-CoV-2 infection and negative nucleocapsid antibodies. TCRdb keeps only in-frame clones here, not all; method: immunoSEQ multiplex PCR. The table has 30,000 to 45,000 clones, about two thirds seen once; the top ten hold approximately 24%. Sequences were derived from CD4+ T cells from PBMCs cultured with SARS-CoV-2 spike peptides, sampled before COVID-19 vaccination. The TCR comes from a human donor who received a COVID-19 vaccine.

CDR3 sequence reads: CASSTSLSGGRSTDTQYF. As DNA, the CDR3 is TGTGCCAGTAGTACCTCACTTAGCGGGGGGCGGAGCACAGATACGCAGTATTTT. V usage is TRBV19 and J usage is TRBJ2-3; 10 bases agree with TRBD2. The V and J ends lost 4 bases and 0 bases, in that order; junction bases with no gene match: 10. CDR1 and CDR2 from the germline V gene are LNHDA and SQIVND (reference sequence). The length of the CDR3 is 18 residues.